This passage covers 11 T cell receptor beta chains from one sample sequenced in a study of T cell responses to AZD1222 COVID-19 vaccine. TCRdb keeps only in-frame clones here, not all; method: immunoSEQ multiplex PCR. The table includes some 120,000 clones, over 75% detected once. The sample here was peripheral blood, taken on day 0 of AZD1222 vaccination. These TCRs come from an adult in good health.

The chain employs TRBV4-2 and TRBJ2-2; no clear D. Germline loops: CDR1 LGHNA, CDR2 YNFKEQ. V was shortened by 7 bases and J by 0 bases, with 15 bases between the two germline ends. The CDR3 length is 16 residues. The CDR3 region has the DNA TGTGCCAGCACCCCGAACCCCGGTACGAACACCGGGGAGCTGTTTTTT. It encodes CASTPNPGTNTGELFF.

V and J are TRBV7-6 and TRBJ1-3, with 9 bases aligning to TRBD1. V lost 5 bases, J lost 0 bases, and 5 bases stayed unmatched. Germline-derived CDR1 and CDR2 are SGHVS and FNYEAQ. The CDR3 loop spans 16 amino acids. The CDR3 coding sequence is TGTGCCAGCAGCCAGGGACAGGGTTTCTCTGGAAACACCATATATTTT. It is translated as CASSQGQGFSGNTIYF. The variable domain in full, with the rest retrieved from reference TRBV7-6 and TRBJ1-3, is GAGVSQSPRYKVTKRGQDVALRCDPISGHVSLYWYRQALGQGPEFLTYFNYEAQQDKSGLPNDRFSAERPEGSISTLTIQRTEQRDSAMYRCASSQGQGFSGNTIYFGEGSWLTVV.

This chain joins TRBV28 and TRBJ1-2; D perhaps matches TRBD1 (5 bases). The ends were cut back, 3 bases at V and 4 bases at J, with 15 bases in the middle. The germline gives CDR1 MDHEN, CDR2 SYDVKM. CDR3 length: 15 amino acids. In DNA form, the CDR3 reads TGTGCCAGCAGTTTTGGGGGGGTTGCTAGCTATGGCTACACCTTC. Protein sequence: CASSFGGVASYGYTF.

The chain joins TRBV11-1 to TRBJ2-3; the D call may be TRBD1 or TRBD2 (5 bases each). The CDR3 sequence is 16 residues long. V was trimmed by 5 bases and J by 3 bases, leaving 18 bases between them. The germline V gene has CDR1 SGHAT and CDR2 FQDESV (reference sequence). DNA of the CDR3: TGTGCCAGCAGCCTAGGGGCTAGCTACGTTACAGATACGCAGTATTTT. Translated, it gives CASSLGASYVTDTQYF.

CDR3 sequence: CASSIDLGGVRMNTEAFF. The CDR3 DNA is TGTGCCAGTAGTATAGATTTGGGGGGCGTACGGATGAACACTGAAGCTTTCTTT. The chain has TRBV19 and TRBJ1-1; weak D call: TRBD1 (6 bases). This CDR3 has 18 amino acids. V lost 0 bases and J lost 0, with 17 bases in between. Germline loops: CDR1 LNHDA, CDR2 SQIVND (reference sequence).

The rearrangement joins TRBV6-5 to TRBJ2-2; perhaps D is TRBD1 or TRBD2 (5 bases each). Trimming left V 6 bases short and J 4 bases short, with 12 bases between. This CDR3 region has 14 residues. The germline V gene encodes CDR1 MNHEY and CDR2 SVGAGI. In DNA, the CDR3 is TGTGCCAGCAGCGTTTGGGGGTCCACCGGGGAGCTGTTTTTT. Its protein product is CASSVWGSTGELFF.

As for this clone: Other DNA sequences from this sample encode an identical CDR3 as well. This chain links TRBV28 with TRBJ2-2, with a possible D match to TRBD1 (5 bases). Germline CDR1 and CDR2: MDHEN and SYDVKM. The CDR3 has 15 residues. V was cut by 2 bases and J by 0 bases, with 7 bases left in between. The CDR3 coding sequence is TGTGCCAGCAGTTTAGGGGCCCCGAACACCGGGGAGCTGTTTTTT. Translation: CASSLGAPNTGELFF.

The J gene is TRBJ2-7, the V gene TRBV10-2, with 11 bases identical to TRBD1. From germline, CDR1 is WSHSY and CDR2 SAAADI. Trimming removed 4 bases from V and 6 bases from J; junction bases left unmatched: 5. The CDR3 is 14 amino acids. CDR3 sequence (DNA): TGCGCCAGCAGTGCGGGGACAGGGGGACTCGAGCAGTACTTC. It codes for CASSAGTGGLEQYF.

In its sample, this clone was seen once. CDR3 sequence: CASEVGLAGAGETQYF. Here the CDR3 DNA reads TGTGCCAGCGAGGTTGGGCTAGCGGGGGCGGGAGAGACCCAGTACTTC. The rearrangement joins TRBV2 to TRBJ2-5; TRBD2 matches 10 bases. Germline-derived CDR1 and CDR2 are SNHLY and FYNNEI. The CDR3 extends over 16 amino acids. Trimming removed 8 bases from V and 4 bases from J; junction bases left unmatched: 13.

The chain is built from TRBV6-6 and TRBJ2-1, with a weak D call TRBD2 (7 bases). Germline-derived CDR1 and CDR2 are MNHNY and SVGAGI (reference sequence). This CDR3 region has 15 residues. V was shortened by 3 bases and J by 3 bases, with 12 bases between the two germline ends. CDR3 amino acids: CASSYGGGLYNEQFF. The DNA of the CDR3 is TGTGCCAGCAGTTATGGCGGGGGCCTCTACAATGAGCAGTTCTTC.

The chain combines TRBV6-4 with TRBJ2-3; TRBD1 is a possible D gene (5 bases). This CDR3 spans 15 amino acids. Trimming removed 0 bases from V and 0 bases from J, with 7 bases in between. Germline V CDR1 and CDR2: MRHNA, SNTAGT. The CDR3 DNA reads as TGTGCCAGCAGTGACTCGGCAGGGAGCACAGATACGCAGTATTTT. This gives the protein CASSDSAGSTDTQYF.